The clone carrying this TCR beta chain was seen a few times. This record belongs to a study of regulatory T cells in long-lasting Graves disease. The authors built TCR beta libraries using iRepertoire HTBI primers and Arm-PCR of CDR3 regions. TCRdb used MiXCR to reprocess the multiplex PCR reads, holding one entry per CDR3 protein. The profile shows roughly 500,000 distinct CDR3 sequences, about 14% of them singletons. Time point meaning: newly diagnosed GD, antithyroid drugs for less than 3 months. Researchers made the TCR library from RNA that was extracted from PBMCs. Another study also made use of these data, one on T cells in Graves' hyperthyroidism and ophthalmopathy.

The sequencing used peripheral blood mononuclear cells (PBMCs), collected at new diagnosis, from a patient treated with antithyroid drugs. The receptor comes from a man aged 25 to 40 with Graves disease.

The CDR3 coding sequence is TGTGCCAGTAGCAGGATCTGGGGCTACGAGCAGTACTTC. This gives the protein CASSRIWGYEQYF. The chain links TRBV19 to TRBJ2-7; no firm D call. Germline CDR1 reads LNHDA; CDR2 reads SQIVND (reference sequence). This CDR3 spans 13 amino acids. V was clipped by 6 bases and J by 3 bases, with 12 bases between them.